The TCR beta chain described here comes from a study of cytomegalovirus exposure and HLA in healthy donors. 13 Jbeta primers and 60 Vbeta primers were used for the PCR. The data were produced by immunoSEQ multiplex PCR, yet TCRdb's version contains in-frame clones alone and is incomplete. The sample data list approximately 190,000 clones. V lost 5 bases, J lost 8 bases, and 8 bases stayed unmatched. CDR1 and CDR2 (germline): SGHTA, FQGTGA. This CDR3 has 14 residues. This TCR was recovered from a man aged 25 to 40 in good health and CMV-seronegative. The source material was PBMCs. The chain joins TRBV7-3 to TRBJ2-2; 7 nucleotides align to TRBD2. CDR3: CASSLPSREGELFF. The CDR3 coding sequence is TGTGCCAGCAGCCTACCCTCGCGGGAGGGGGAGCTGTTTTTT.